This entry concerns a single T cell receptor (beta chain). Sequencing relied on a cDNA template that was reverse transcribed from extracted RNA. Sequencing used immunoSEQ multiplex PCR; TCRdb keeps in-frame clones, though not all of them. Of 150,000 to 200,000 clones in the sample, 55% are singletons; the top ten hold 4% to 5.5%. This entry belongs to a study of CD8+ T cells in alopecia areata. This CDR3 comprises 14 residues. Trimming left V 6 bases short and J 1 base short, with 9 bases between. Germline V gene sequence: CDR1 SGHAT, CDR2 FQNNGV. The rearrangement uses TRBV11-2 and TRBJ2-2; D perhaps matches TRBD1 (5 bases). The clonotype comes from a human donor in good health. The source material was CD4+ T cells sorted from blood. Here the CDR3 DNA reads TGTGCCAGCAGTTACAGGAGGAACACCGGGGAGCTGTTTTTT. This translates into CASSYRRNTGELFF. Using reference TRBV11-2 and TRBJ2-2 for the parts outside the CDR3, the full variable domain is EAGVAQSPRYKIIEKRQSVAFWCNPISGHATLYWYQQILGQGPKLLIQFQNNGVVDDSQLPKDRFSAERLKGVDSTLKIQPAKLEDSAVYLCASSYRRNTGELFFGEGSRLTVL.